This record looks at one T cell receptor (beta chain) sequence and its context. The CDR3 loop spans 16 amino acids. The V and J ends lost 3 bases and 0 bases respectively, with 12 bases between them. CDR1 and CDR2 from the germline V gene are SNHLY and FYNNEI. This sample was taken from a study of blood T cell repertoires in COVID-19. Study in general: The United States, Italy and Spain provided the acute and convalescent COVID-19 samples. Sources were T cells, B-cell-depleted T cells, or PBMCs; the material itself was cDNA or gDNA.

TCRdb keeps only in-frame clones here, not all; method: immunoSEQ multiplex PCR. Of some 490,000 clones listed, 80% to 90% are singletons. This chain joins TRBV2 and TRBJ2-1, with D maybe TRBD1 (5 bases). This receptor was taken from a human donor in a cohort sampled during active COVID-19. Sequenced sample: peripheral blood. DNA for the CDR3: TGTGCCAGCAGTGAGACAGTCCGTAGCTCCTACAATGAGCAGTTCTTC. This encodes CASSETVRSSYNEQFF.